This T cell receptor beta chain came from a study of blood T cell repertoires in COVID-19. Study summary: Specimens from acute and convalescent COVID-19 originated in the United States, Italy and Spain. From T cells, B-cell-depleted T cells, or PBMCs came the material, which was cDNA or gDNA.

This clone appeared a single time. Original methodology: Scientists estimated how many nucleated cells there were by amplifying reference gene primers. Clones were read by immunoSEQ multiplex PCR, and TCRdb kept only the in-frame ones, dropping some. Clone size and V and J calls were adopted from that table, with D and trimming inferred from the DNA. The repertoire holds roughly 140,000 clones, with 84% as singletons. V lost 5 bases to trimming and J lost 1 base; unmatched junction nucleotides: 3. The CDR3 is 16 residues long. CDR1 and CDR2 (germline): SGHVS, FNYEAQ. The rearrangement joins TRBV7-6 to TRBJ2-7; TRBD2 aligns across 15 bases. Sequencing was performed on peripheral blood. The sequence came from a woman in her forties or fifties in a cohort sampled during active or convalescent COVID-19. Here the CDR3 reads CASSRGTSGGSYEQYF. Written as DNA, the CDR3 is TGTGCCAGCAGCAGGGGGACTAGCGGGGGGTCCTACGAGCAGTACTTC.